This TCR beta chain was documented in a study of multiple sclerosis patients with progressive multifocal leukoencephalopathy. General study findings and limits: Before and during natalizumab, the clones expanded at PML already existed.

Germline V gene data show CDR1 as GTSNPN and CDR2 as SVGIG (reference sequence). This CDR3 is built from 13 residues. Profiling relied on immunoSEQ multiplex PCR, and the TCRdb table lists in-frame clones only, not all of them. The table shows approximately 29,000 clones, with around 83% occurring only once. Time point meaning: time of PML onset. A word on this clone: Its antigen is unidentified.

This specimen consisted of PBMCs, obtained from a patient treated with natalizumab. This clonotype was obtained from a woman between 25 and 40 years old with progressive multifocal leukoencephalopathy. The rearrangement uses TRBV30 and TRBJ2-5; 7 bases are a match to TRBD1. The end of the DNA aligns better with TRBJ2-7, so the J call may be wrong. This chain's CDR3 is CAWSPGQAYEQYF. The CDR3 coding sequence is TGTGCCTGGAGTCCCGGACAGGCCTACGAGCAGTACTTC.